Presented here are 7 T cell receptor beta chains from one specimen sequenced in a study of T cell changes during pregnancy in multiple sclerosis. TCRdb's copy holds only in-frame clones and misses some; the assay was immunoSEQ multiplex PCR. Found here are 50,000 to 60,000 clones, around 90% of them singletons; the top ten hold 0.25% to 0.3%. The source was CD4+ T cells from peripheral blood mononuclear cells, collected in the second trimester of pregnancy. These receptors were collected from a female donor with multiple sclerosis, enrolled in a pregnancy study.

The chain carries TRBV19 and TRBJ2-7; D perhaps matches TRBD1 (6 bases). V dropped 2 bases and J dropped 5 bases, with 16 bases sitting between them. This CDR3 is built from 15 residues. Per the germline V gene, CDR1 is LNHDA and CDR2 is SQIVND (reference sequence). This CDR3 reads CASSISPPGVHEQYF. In DNA form, the CDR3 reads TGTGCCAGTAGTATATCCCCCCCAGGGGTCCACGAGCAGTACTTC. The full variable domain, rest sourced from reference TRBV19 and TRBJ2-7, is DGGITQSPKYLFRKEGQNVTLSCEQNLNHDAMYWYRQDPGQGLRLIYYSQIVNDFQKGDIAEGYSVSREKKESFPLTVTSAQKNPTAFYLCASSISPPGVHEQYFGPGTRLTVT.

This chain uses TRBV15 with TRBJ2-4; maybe TRBD1 (5 bases). Germline lookup yields CDR1 LNHNV and CDR2 YYDKDF (reference sequence). The CDR3 is 17 amino acids. V was clipped by 0 bases and J by 0 bases, with 12 bases between them. CDR3 bases: TGTGCCACCAGCAGAGATCCGACAGCCCTAGCCAAAAACATTCAGTACTTC. It is translated as CATSRDPTALAKNIQYF.

This clone was seen only once. The genes are TRBV7-2 and TRBJ2-3; 10 positions agree with TRBD2. The germline gives CDR1 SGHTA, CDR2 FQGNSA. V lost 2 bases, J lost 4 bases, and 12 bases stayed unmatched. The CDR3 is 18 residues long. The CDR3, as DNA: TGTGCCAGCAGCTTATGGGTTGAGCCTAGCGGGGGATCAGATACGCAGTATTTT. It encodes CASSLWVEPSGGSDTQYF.

This chain connects TRBV18 to TRBJ2-7, with 8 bases matching TRBD2. V shed 3 bases, J shed 2 bases, and the junction held 6 bases outside the gene matches. The CDR3 loop spans 15 amino acids. Per germline, CDR1 KGHSH and CDR2 LQKENI. The CDR3 loop reads CASSPGAGGPYEQYF. In nucleotides, the CDR3 is TGTGCCAGCTCACCGGGGGCGGGAGGACCCTACGAGCAGTACTTC.

The J gene is TRBJ2-5, the V gene TRBV5-1; 10 nucleotides line up with TRBD2. V shed 1 base, J shed 5 bases, and the junction held 14 bases outside the gene matches. There are 18 residues in the CDR3. Germline V gives CDR1 SGHRS, CDR2 YFSETQ. This chain's CDR3 is CASSLMGTSGTVRETQYF. The CDR3, as DNA: TGCGCCAGCAGCTTGATGGGTACTAGCGGGACGGTTCGGGAGACCCAGTACTTC.

This sequence joins TRBV10-3 and TRBJ1-5; D gene unclear. CDR3 length equals 12 residues. Germline-derived CDR1 and CDR2 are ENHRY and SYGVKD. V was cut by 7 bases and J by 4 bases, with 8 bases left in between. The CDR3 reads CAIKEANQPQHF. CDR3 sequence (DNA): TGTGCCATCAAGGAGGCGAATCAGCCCCAGCATTTT.

The chain uses TRBV6-1 and TRBJ1-2; TRBD1 aligns across 12 bases. The V gene's germline CDR1 is MNHNS and CDR2 SASEGT. V shed 5 bases, J shed 8 bases, and the junction held 6 bases outside the gene matches. The CDR3 is made up of 14 amino acids. The CDR3 region has the DNA TGTGCCAGCAGTTTGGGACAGGGGGCCGAAGGCTACACCTTC. Its translation: CASSLGQGAEGYTF.